This T cell receptor beta chain emerged from a study of T cell responses to AZD1222 COVID-19 vaccine. Study conclusions and caveats: Only after the peak T cell response were repertoires sampled. In a largely white British group with more females than males, clonal diversity was possibly underestimated. Unmutated variant regions reportedly attract nearly half of all spike-specific TCRs.

To note about this clone: Its antigen is currently unknown.

TCRdb keeps only in-frame clones here, not all; method: immunoSEQ multiplex PCR. There are over 60,000 clones in the sample; 75% to 85% occur only once, and over 11% lies in the top ten. The receptor was derived from an adult who received the AZD1222 COVID-19 vaccine. The source material was peripheral blood, sampled 28 days after the second AZD1222 dose.

The CDR3 region has the DNA TGTGCCAGCAGTGAATGTTATCGGCGGGGGAGCTCCGTATACATTTGCTCCTACAATGAGCAGTTCTTC. Translation gives CASSECYRRGSSVYICSYNEQFF. The V gene is TRBV6-1, the J gene TRBJ2-1; 7 bases agree with TRBD2. The CDR3 has 23 residues. Germline V gene lookup returns CDR1 MNHNS and CDR2 SASEGT. V lost 2 bases, J lost 0 bases, and 25 bases stayed unmatched.